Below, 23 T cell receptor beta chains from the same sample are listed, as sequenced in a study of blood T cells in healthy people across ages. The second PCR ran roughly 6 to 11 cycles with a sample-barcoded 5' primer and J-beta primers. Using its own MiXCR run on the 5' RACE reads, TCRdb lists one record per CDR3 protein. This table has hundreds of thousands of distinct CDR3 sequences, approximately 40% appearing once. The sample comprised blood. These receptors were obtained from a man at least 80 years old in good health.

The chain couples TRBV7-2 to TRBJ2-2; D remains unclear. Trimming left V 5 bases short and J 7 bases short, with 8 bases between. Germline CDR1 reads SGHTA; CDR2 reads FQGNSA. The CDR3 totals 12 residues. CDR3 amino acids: CASSLSYGELFF. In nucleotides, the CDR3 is TGTGCCAGCAGCCTTTCATACGGGGAGCTGTTTTTT.

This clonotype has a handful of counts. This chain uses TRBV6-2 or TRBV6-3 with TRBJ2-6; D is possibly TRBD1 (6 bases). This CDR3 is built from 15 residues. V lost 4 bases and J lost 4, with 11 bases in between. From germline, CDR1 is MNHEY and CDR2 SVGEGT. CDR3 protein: CASSSTGTGANVLTF. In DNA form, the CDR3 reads TGTGCCAGCAGTTCCACAGGGACCGGGGCCAACGTCCTGACTTTC.

The CDR3 nucleotides read TGTGCCAGCAGCCAAGGGAGCCTCGGGTACAATGAGCAGTTCTTC. It encodes CASSQGSLGYNEQFF. This chain connects TRBV3-1 to TRBJ2-1, with no clear D. The CDR3 is 15 amino acids. V was clipped by 1 base and J by 4 bases, with 11 bases between them. CDR1 is LGHDT, CDR2 YNNKEL, per germline (reference sequence).

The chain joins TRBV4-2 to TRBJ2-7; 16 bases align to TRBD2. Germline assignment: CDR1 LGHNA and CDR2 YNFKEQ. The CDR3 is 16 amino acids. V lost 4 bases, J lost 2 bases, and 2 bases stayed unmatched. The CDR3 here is CASSPGLAGGPYEQYF. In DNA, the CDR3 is TGTGCCAGCAGCCCGGGACTAGCGGGAGGGCCCTACGAGCAGTACTTC.

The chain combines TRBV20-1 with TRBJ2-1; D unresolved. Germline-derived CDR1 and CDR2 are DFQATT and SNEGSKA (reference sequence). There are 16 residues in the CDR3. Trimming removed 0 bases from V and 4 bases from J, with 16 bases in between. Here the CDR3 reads CSARDRAPQTYNEQFF. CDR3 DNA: TGCAGTGCTAGAGATCGGGCTCCCCAAACTTACAATGAGCAGTTCTTC.

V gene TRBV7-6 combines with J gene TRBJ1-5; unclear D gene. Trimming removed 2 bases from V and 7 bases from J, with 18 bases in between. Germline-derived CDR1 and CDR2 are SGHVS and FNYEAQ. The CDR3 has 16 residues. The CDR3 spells CASSLSAGREGQPQHF. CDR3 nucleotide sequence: TGTGCCAGCAGCTTATCCGCGGGGAGGGAGGGACAGCCCCAGCATTTT.

The CDR3 loop reads CAISSQGNYGYTF. The CDR3 nucleotides are TGTGCCATCAGTTCACAGGGGAACTATGGCTACACCTTC. V usage is TRBV10-3 and J usage is TRBJ1-2; 7 bases match TRBD1. The CDR3 is 13 residues long. Germline CDR1 is ENHRY and CDR2 is SYGVKD. V lost 5 bases to trimming and J lost 2 bases; unmatched junction nucleotides: 2.

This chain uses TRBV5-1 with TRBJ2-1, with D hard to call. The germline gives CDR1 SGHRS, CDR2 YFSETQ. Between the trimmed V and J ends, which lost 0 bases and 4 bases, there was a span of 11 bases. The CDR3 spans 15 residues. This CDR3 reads CASSLVPKTYNEQFF. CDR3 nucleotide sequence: TGCGCCAGCAGCTTGGTTCCGAAAACGTACAATGAGCAGTTCTTC.

CDR3 in DNA: TGCAGTGCTAGGGGCCTAGCGGGTTTCTACGAGCAGTACTTC. Translated: CSARGLAGFYEQYF. This chain joins TRBV20-1 and TRBJ2-5, with 8 bases fitting TRBD2. The closer fit of TRBJ2-7 to the DNA end suggests the J call may be wrong. The CDR3 loop spans 14 amino acids. CDR1 and CDR2 (germline): DFQATT, SNEGSKA (reference sequence).

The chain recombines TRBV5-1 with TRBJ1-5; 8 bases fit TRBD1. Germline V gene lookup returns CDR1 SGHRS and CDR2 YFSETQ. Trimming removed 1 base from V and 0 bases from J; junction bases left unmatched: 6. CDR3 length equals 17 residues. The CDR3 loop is CASSLTGQADSNQPQHF. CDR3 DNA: TGCGCCAGCAGCTTGACGGGACAGGCCGATAGCAATCAGCCCCAGCATTTT.

The CDR3 coding sequence is TGTGCCAGCAGGGCCGGGACAGGCCAGGAAACCCAGTACTTC. Amino acid sequence: CASRAGTGQETQYF. This chain connects TRBV12-3 or TRBV12-4 to TRBJ2-5; 8 positions match TRBD1. This CDR3 spans 14 amino acids. V was pared by 6 bases and J by 8 bases, with 11 bases of the junction left unmatched.

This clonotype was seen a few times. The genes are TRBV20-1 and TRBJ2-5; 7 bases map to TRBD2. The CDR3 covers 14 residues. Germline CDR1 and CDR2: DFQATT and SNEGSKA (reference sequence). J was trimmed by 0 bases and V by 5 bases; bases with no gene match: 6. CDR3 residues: CSAVGGGNQETQYF. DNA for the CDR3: TGCAGTGCTGTTGGCGGGGGTAACCAAGAGACCCAGTACTTC.

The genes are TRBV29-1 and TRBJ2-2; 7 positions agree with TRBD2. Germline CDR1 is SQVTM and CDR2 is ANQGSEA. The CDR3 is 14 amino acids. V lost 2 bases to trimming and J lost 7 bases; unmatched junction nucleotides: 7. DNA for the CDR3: TGCAGCGTTGAACCCCTGGGCGGGGGCGGGGAGCTGTTTTTT. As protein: CSVEPLGGGGELFF.

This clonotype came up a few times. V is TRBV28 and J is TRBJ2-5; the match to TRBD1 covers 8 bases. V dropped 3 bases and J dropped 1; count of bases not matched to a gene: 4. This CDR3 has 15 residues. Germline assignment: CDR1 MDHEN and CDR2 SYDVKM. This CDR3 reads CASSFAQGAQETQYF. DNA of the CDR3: TGTGCCAGCAGTTTCGCCCAGGGGGCCCAAGAGACCCAGTACTTC.

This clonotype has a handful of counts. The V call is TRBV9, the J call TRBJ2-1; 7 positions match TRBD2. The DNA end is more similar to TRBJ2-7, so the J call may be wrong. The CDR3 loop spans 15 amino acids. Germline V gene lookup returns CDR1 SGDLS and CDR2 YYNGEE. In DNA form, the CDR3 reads TGTGCCAGCAGCAGAAGCGGGACGGGCTACAATGAGCAGTACTTC. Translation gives CASSRSGTGYNEQYF.

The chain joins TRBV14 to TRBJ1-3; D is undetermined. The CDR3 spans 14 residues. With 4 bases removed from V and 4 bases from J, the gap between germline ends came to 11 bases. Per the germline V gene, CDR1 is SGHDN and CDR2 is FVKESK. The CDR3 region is CASSPPDGGNTIYF. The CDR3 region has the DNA TGTGCCAGCAGCCCCCCCGACGGGGGAAACACCATATATTTT.

This chain's CDR3 is CASSESQGAFEQFF. The CDR3 bases are TGTGCCAGCAGTGAATCACAGGGGGCCTTTGAGCAGTTCTTC. The rearrangement links TRBV6-1 to TRBJ2-1; 9 bases agree with TRBD1. This CDR3 comprises 14 residues. The J segment lost 9 bases and the V segment lost 2 bases, leaving 5 bases of the junction unmatched. Germline V CDR1 and CDR2: MNHNS, SASEGT.

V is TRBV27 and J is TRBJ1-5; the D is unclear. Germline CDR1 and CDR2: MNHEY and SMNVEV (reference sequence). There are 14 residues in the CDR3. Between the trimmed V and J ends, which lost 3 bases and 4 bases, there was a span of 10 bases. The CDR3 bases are TGTGCCAGCAGTTTTCGTTCTCCTAATCAGCCCCAGCATTTT. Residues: CASSFRSPNQPQHF.

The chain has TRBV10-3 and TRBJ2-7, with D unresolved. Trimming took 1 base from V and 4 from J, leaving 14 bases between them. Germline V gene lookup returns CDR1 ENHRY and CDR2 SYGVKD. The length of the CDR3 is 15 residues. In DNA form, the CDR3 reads TGTGCCATCAGTGAGTTTAACGGTCTGGGGTACGAGCAGTACTTC. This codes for CAISEFNGLGYEQYF.

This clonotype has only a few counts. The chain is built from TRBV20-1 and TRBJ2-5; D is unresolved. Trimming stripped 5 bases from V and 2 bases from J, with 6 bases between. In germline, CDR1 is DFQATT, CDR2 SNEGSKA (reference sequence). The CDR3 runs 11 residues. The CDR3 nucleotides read TGCAGTGCTCACAGACAAGAGACCCAGTACTTC. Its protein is CSAHRQETQYF.

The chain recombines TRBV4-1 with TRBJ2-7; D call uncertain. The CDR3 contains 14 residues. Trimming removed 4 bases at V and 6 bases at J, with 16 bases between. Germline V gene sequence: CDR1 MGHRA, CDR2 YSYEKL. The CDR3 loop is CASSPRPVPLEQYF. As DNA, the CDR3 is TGCGCCAGCAGCCCCCGGCCCGTTCCCCTCGAGCAGTACTTC.

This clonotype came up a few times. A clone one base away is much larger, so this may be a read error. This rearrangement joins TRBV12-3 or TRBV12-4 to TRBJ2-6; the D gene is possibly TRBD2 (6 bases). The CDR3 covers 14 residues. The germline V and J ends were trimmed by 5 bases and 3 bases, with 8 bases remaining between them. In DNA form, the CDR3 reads TGTGCCAGCAGTGTGGGAGGTGGGGCCAACGTCCTGACTTTC. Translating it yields CASSVGGGANVLTF.

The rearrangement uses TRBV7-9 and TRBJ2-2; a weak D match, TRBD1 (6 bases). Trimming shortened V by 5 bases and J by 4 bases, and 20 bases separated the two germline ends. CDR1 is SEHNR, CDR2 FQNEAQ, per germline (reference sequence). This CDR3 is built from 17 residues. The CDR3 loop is CASSPGGMRVSTGELFF. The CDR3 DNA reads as TGTGCCAGCAGCCCTGGGGGCATGAGAGTGAGCACCGGGGAGCTGTTTTTT.